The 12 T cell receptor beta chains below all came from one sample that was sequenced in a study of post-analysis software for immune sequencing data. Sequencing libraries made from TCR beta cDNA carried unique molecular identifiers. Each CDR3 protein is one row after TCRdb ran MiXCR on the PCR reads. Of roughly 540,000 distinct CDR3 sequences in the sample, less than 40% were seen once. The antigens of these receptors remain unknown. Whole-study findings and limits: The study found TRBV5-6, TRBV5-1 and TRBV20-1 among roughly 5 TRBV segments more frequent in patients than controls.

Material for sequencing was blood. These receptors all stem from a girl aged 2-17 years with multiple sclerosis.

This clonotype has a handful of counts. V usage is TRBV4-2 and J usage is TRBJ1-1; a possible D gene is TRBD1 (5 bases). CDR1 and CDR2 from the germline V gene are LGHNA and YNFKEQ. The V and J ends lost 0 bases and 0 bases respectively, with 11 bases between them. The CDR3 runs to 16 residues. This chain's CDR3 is CASSQDLPGLNTEAFF. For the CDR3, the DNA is TGTGCCAGCAGCCAAGATCTGCCAGGGCTGAACACTGAAGCTTTCTTT.

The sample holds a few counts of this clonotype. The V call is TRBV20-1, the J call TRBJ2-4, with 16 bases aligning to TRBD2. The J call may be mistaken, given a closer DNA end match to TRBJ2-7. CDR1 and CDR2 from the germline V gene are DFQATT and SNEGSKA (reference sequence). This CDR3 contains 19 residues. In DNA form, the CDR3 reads TGCAGTGCCCAACCTCCGGGACTAGCGGGGGGGACCCGGATCTACGAGCAGTACTTC. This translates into CSAQPPGLAGGTRIYEQYF.

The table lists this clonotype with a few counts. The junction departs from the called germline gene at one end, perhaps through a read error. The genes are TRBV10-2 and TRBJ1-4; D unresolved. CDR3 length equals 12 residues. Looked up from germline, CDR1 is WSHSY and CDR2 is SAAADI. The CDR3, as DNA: TGCGCCAGTAGTGAGCAGCATGAAAAACTGTTTTTT. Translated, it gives CASSEQHEKLFF.

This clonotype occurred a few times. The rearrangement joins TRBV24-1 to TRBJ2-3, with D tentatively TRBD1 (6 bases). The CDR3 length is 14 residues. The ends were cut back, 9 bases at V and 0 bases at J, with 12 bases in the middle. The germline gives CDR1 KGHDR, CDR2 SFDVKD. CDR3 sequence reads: CATQGLTSTDTQYF. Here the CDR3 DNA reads TGTGCCACCCAGGGGCTCACTAGCACAGATACGCAGTATTTT.

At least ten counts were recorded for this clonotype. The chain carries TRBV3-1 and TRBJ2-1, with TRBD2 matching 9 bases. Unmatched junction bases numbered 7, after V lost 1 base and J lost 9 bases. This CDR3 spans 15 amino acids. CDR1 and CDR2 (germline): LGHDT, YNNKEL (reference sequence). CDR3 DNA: TGTGCCAGCAGCCAAGCGGGACTAGCCCCTGGTGAGCAGTTCTTC. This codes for CASSQAGLAPGEQFF.

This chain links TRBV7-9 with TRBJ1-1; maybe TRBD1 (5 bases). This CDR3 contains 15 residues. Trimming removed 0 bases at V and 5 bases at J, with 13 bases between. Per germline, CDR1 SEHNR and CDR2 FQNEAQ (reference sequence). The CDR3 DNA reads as TGTGCCAGCAGCTTAGCCGGCGGGGGGAGGACTGAAGCTTTCTTT. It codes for CASSLAGGGRTEAFF.

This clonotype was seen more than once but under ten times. The CDR3 bases are TGTGCCAGCAGTCCCCGGGCCCAGGACTACGAGCAGTACTTC. Its protein is CASSPRAQDYEQYF. The rearrangement joins TRBV12-3 or TRBV12-4 to TRBJ2-7; no reliable D call. This CDR3 is 14 amino acids long. V was shortened by 5 bases and J by 3 bases, with 14 bases between the two germline ends.

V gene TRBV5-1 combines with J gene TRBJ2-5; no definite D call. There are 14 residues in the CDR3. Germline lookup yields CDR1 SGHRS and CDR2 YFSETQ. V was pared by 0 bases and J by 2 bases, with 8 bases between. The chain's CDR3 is CASSLESGQETQYF. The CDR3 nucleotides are TGCGCCAGCAGCTTGGAGTCTGGACAAGAGACCCAGTACTTC.

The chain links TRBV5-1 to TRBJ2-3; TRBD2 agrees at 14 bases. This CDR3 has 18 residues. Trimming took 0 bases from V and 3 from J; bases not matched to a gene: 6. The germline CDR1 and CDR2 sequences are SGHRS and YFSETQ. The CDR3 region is CASSLGTSGGIGTDTQYF. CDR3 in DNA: TGCGCCAGCAGCTTGGGGACTAGCGGGGGGATAGGAACAGATACGCAGTATTTT.

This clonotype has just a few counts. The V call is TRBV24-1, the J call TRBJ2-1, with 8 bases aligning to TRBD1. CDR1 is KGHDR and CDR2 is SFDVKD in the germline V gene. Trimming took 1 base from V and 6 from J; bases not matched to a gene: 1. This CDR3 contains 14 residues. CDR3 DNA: TGTGCCACCAGTGATTTTACAGGGGGCAATGAGCAGTTCTTC. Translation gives CATSDFTGGNEQFF.

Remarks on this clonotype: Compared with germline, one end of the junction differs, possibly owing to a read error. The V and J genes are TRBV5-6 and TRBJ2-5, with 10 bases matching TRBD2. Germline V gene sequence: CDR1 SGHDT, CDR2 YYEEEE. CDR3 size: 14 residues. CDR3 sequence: CASSGLAGVEIQYF. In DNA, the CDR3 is TGTGCCAGCAGCGGCCTAGCGGGGGTAGAGATCCAGTACTTC.

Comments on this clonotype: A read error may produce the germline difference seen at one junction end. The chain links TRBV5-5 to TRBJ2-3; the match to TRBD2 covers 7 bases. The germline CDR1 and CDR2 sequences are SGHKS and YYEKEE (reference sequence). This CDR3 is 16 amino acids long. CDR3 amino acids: CASSLSGPTSRDTQYF. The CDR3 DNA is TGTGCCAGCAGCTTGTCGGGACCGACTAGCAGAGATACGCAGTATTTT.